The 11 T cell receptor beta chains below were found in one sample sequenced in a study of cytomegalovirus exposure and HLA in healthy donors. PCR primers comprised 60 Vbeta and 13 Jbeta primers. The protocol was immunoSEQ multiplex PCR, while the TCRdb copy is restricted to in-frame clones and leaves out a portion. Of 200,000 to 250,000 clones listed, 70% to 80% are singletons. What was sequenced was PBMCs. These receptors were obtained from a male donor in good health and CMV-seronegative.

The chain combines TRBV6-6 with TRBJ2-7; the D is unclear. The V end lost 1 base, the J end lost 2 bases, and 9 bases lay between the germline ends. The CDR3 has 14 amino acids. Germline CDR1 is MNHNY and CDR2 is SVGAGI (reference sequence). DNA for the CDR3: TGTGCCAGCAGTTACTGGCAGAGCGCCTACGAGCAGTACTTC. Protein: CASSYWQSAYEQYF.

The chain has TRBV5-1 and TRBJ2-3; D is perhaps TRBD2 (5 bases). The CDR3 totals 14 residues. Trimming removed 4 bases at V and 2 bases at J, with 11 bases between. Per germline, CDR1 SGHRS and CDR2 YFSETQ. This CDR3 is CASSDGESTDTQYF. The CDR3 DNA sequence: TGCGCCAGCAGCGATGGGGAGTCCACAGATACGCAGTATTTT.

This chain connects TRBV25-1 to TRBJ2-1; the D gene is possibly TRBD1 (5 bases). The germline V gene has CDR1 MGHDK and CDR2 SYGVNS. The CDR3 covers 13 residues. V was trimmed by 3 bases and J by 8 bases, leaving 11 bases between them. CDR3 sequence: CASSEYRLHEQFF. The CDR3 nucleotides read TGTGCCAGCAGTGAGTACAGGCTTCATGAGCAGTTCTTC.

The chain links TRBV5-5 to TRBJ2-7; 10 nucleotides align to TRBD2. This CDR3 spans 17 amino acids. J gave up 5 bases and V 2 bases, and 13 bases lay outside the gene matches. From germline, CDR1 is SGHKS and CDR2 YYEKEE (reference sequence). CDR3 in DNA: TGTGCCAGCAGCTTTGTACCTAGCGGGAGTTTCGTGAACGAGCAGTACTTC. It specifies CASSFVPSGSFVNEQYF.

V and J are TRBV27 and TRBJ2-7, with TRBD1 matching over 10 bases. V was clipped by 6 bases and J by 5 bases; unmatched bases: 7. CDR3 length: 14 amino acids. Germline values: CDR1 MNHEY, CDR2 SMNVEV (reference sequence). The CDR3 region is CASRSDRGQNEQYF. The CDR3 nucleotides read TGTGCCAGCAGATCTGACAGGGGGCAAAACGAGCAGTACTTC.

The chain uses TRBV27 and TRBJ1-6; D is perhaps TRBD1 (6 bases). The CDR3 sequence is 14 residues long. V was pared by 7 bases and J by 6 bases, with 13 bases between. Germline V lookup: CDR1 MNHEY, CDR2 SMNVEV (reference sequence). The CDR3 loop is CASTRTGLNSPLHF. CDR3 nucleotides: TGTGCCAGCACTAGAACAGGGCTTAATTCACCCCTCCACTTT.

This sequence joins TRBV13 and TRBJ2-3; TRBD2 aligns across 13 bases. Germline values: CDR1 PRHDT, CDR2 FYEKMQ (reference sequence). The trim removed 4 bases at V and 2 bases at J, leaving 3 bases unmatched. The length of the CDR3 is 16 residues. CDR3 coding DNA: TGTGCCAGCAGCTGGGGACTAGCGGGGTCCACAGATACGCAGTATTTT. This codes for CASSWGLAGSTDTQYF. Complete variable domain (other parts from reference TRBV13 and TRBJ2-3): AAGVIQSPRHLIKEKRETATLKCYPIPRHDTVYWYQQGPGQDPQFLISFYEKMQSDKGSIPDRFSAQQFSDYHSELNMSSLELGDSALYFCASSWGLAGSTDTQYFGPGTRLTVL.

This rearrangement joins TRBV7-3 to TRBJ2-6; the D is unclear. Germline CDR1 and CDR2: SGHTA and FQGTGA. Trimming removed 5 bases from V and 0 bases from J, with 8 bases in between. The CDR3 runs 15 residues. The CDR3 loop is CASSLQSSGANVLTF. The CDR3 region has the DNA TGTGCCAGCAGCCTCCAGTCCTCTGGGGCCAACGTCCTGACTTTC.

The J gene is TRBJ2-7, the V gene TRBV5-4, with 9 positions matching TRBD2. The CDR3 totals 20 residues. Looked up from germline, CDR1 is SGHNT and CDR2 is YYREEE (reference sequence). Trimming took 3 bases from V and 0 from J; bases not matched to a gene: 19. CDR3 coding DNA: TGTGCCAGCAGCTCCGGCGGGGGTAGCGGGAGTCGGGGAAGCTCCTACGAGCAGTACTTC. Its translation is CASSSGGGSGSRGSSYEQYF.

The table lists this clone with a few counts. The chain carries TRBV5-6 and TRBJ1-5; D gene uncertain. Trimming removed 4 bases at V and 1 base at J, with 9 bases between. The CDR3 spans 14 residues. Per the germline V gene, CDR1 is SGHDT and CDR2 is YYEEEE. DNA for the CDR3: TGTGCCAGCAGCGGACCGGGGAGCAATCAGCCCCAGCATTTT. Translated, it gives CASSGPGSNQPQHF.

This chain uses TRBV5-6 with TRBJ2-5; the D gene is possibly TRBD2 (6 bases). The end of the DNA fits TRBJ2-7 better, so the J call may be wrong. CDR3 length: 17 residues. Germline V gives CDR1 SGHDT, CDR2 YYEEEE. CDR3 DNA sequence: TGTGCCAGCAGCCCCCCTCCGGTGGAGGGGACCAACTACGAGCAGTACTTC. It encodes CASSPPPVEGTNYEQYF.